This TCR beta chain emerged from a study of tumor-infiltrating lymphocytes in glioblastoma multiforme. Multiple V-beta primers and a C-beta primer amplified TCRB from RNA. A C-beta primer primed TCRB cDNA from roughly 0.5 ug RNA. TCRdb independently ran MiXCR on the multiplex PCR reads; one entry per CDR3 protein. The table has about 12,000 distinct CDR3 sequences, 64% seen once; the top ten hold around a third. CDR3 size: 12 residues. Germline V lookup: CDR1 DFQATT, CDR2 SNEGSKA (reference sequence). Trimming cost V 6 bases and J 4 bases, with 12 bases left between them. On this clonotype: Since the CDR3 does not end with the conserved phenylalanine or tryptophan, this likely comes from a read error.

Specimen: brain tumor tissue. The rearrangement joins TRBV20-1 to TRBJ2-5; perhaps TRBD1 as D (5 bases). This receptor was identified in a male donor with glioblastoma. The CDR3 nucleotides are TGCAGTGCCTTTAGGGGTGTAGAGACCCAGTACTAC. As protein: CSAFRGVETQYY.